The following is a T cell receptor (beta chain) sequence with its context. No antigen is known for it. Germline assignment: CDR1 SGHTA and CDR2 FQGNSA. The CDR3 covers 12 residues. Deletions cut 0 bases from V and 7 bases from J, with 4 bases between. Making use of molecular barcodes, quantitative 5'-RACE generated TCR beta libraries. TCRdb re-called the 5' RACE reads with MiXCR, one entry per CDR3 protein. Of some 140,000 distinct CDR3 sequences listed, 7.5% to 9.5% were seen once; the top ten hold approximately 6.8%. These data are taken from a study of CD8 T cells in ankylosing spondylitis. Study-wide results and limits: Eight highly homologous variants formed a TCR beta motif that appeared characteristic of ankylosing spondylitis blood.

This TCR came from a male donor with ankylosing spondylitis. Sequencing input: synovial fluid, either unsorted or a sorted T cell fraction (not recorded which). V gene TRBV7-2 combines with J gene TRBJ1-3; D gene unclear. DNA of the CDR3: TGTGCCAGCAGCTTAGCGCTGAACACCATATATTTT. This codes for CASSLALNTIYF.